This T cell receptor beta chain was recorded in a study of vaccination effects on CD4 cells after COVID-19. For the study at large: Some 2 million PBMC were placed in each well, which was supplemented with approximately 9.2 IU/ml IL-2 and around 10 ug/ml peptides.

Comments on this clone: No antigen is known for it.

Sequenced by immunoSEQ multiplex PCR; TCRdb stores in-frame clones only, minus some. There are around 35,000 clones in the sample; about 65% occur only once, and under 4.5% lies in the top ten. Subsequent to 10 days of culture, CD4+ T cells were isolated. Researchers swapped half the medium for IL-2 medium on both days 3 and 7. Germline V gene sequence: CDR1 SGHRS, CDR2 YFSETQ. The CDR3 runs 14 residues. The V and J ends lost 5 bases and 7 bases respectively, with 16 bases between them. The chain carries TRBV5-1 and TRBJ2-1; tentatively, D is TRBD1 (6 bases). This clonotype originated in a human donor who received a COVID-19 vaccine. Material: CD4+ T cells from PBMCs cultured without peptide, obtained before COVID-19 vaccination. As DNA, the CDR3 is TGCGCCAGCAGTACAGGGCAGGGCGGAAATGAGCAGTTCTTC. Encoded protein: CASSTGQGGNEQFF.